Following are 16 T cell receptor beta chains from one sample sequenced in a study of OX40 agonist ivuxolimab in advanced cancers. Using immunoSEQ multiplex PCR, the repertoire was profiled, and TCRdb retains in-frame clones only, with some absent. Among some 8,000 clones listed, around 75% were seen once. Sequenced material: CD4+ or CD8+ T cells sorted from blood, taken in a trial of the OX40 agonist ivuxolimab. All receptors come from an adult with an advanced solid tumor such as melanoma, head and neck, liver or kidney cancer.

J is TRBJ2-7 and V is TRBV18; possible D gene TRBD2, 6 bases. CDR3 length: 15 amino acids. CDR1 is KGHSH and CDR2 is LQKENI in the germline V gene. The germline V and J ends were trimmed by 0 bases and 1 base, with 10 bases remaining between them. CDR3 protein: CASSPPSGLSYEQYF. DNA for the CDR3: TGTGCCAGCTCACCACCAAGCGGACTATCCTACGAGCAGTACTTC. The whole variable domain, filled in from reference TRBV18 and TRBJ2-7, reads NAGVMQNPRHLVRRRGQEARLRCSPMKGHSHVYWYRQLPEEGLKFMVYLQKENIIDESGMPKERFSAEFPKEGPSILRIQQVVRGDSAAYFCASSPPSGLSYEQYFGPGTRLTVT.

This clone is medium-sized in the sample. This chain uses TRBV6-1 with TRBJ1-2; 7 bases align to TRBD1. Germline assignment: CDR1 MNHNS and CDR2 SASEGT. CDR3 length equals 15 residues. Trimming cost V 3 bases and J 4 bases; bases outside gene matches: 8. CDR3: CASSDEEGAPYGYTF. The CDR3 DNA reads as TGTGCCAGCAGTGATGAGGAGGGGGCGCCCTATGGCTACACCTTC.

The chain links TRBV7-2 to TRBJ2-1; 12 bases match TRBD1. Unmatched junction bases numbered 5, after V lost 1 base and J lost 7 bases. The CDR3 loop spans 16 amino acids. Germline loops: CDR1 SGHTA, CDR2 FQGNSA. This chain's CDR3 is CASSLGPGQGANEQFF. The CDR3 DNA is TGTGCCAGCAGCTTAGGGCCGGGACAGGGGGCAAATGAGCAGTTCTTC. Using reference TRBV7-2 and TRBJ2-1 for the parts outside the CDR3, the full variable domain is GAGVSQSPSNKVTEKGKDVELRCDPISGHTALYWYRQSLGQGLEFLIYFQGNSAPDKSGLPSDRFSAERTGGSVSTLTIQRTQQEDSAVYLCASSLGPGQGANEQFFGPGTRLTVL.

This chain links TRBV27 with TRBJ1-2; no clear D. The CDR3 loop spans 15 amino acids. With 5 bases removed from V and 6 bases from J, the gap between germline ends came to 19 bases. Germline V CDR1 and CDR2: MNHEY, SMNVEV (reference sequence). The CDR3 sequence: CASSTAPIGMNGYTF. The CDR3 nucleotides read TGTGCCAGCAGTACCGCCCCCATAGGGATGAATGGCTACACCTTC.

The chain carries TRBV15 and TRBJ1-5; the D is unclear. The V end was cut by 3 bases, the J end by 3 bases, with 12 bases between. This CDR3 has 15 amino acids. The germline V gene encodes CDR1 LNHNV and CDR2 YYDKDF (reference sequence). The CDR3 region has the DNA TGTGCCACCAGCAGCGCCAGGTTGGCCAATCAGCCCCAGCATTTT. This sequence encodes CATSSARLANQPQHF.

The genes are TRBV11-2 and TRBJ2-7; D tentatively reads TRBD1 or TRBD2 (5 bases each). The germline V and J ends were trimmed by 6 bases and 3 bases, with 9 bases remaining between them. This CDR3 has 12 amino acids. Germline loops: CDR1 SGHAT, CDR2 FQNNGV. The chain's CDR3 is CASRTGGYEQYF. The DNA of the CDR3 is TGTGCCAGCAGAACTGGGGGCTACGAGCAGTACTTC.

This clone was seen only once. V gene TRBV9 combines with J gene TRBJ2-3; 7 bases line up with TRBD2. There are 16 residues in the CDR3. Trimming took 3 bases from V and 7 from J; bases not matched to a gene: 14. Germline V gene data show CDR1 as SGDLS and CDR2 as YYNGEE. CDR3 loop: CASSARPTSPSHTQYF. In nucleotides, the CDR3 is TGTGCCAGCAGCGCGAGACCGACTAGCCCCAGTCATACGCAGTATTTT.

V and J are TRBV30 and TRBJ2-7; unclear D gene. The V end lost 1 base, the J end lost 3 bases, and 10 bases lay between the germline ends. CDR3 size: 13 residues. Germline V gene lookup returns CDR1 GTSNPN and CDR2 SVGIG (reference sequence). CDR3 DNA: TGTGCCTGGAGTGGAATGAACAGCTACGAGCAGTACTTC. It translates to CAWSGMNSYEQYF.

The rearrangement joins TRBV19 to TRBJ2-1; TRBD1 matches 8 bases. After removal of 8 bases from V and 4 bases from J, the junction contained 10 bases not matched to a gene. This CDR3 is built from 15 residues. CDR1 is LNHDA and CDR2 is SQIVND in the germline V gene (reference sequence). As DNA, the CDR3 is TGTGCCAGTTCGCCGGGGGACAGGATATACAATGAGCAGTTCTTC. Translation: CASSPGDRIYNEQFF. The complete variable domain, with remaining parts taken from reference TRBV19 and TRBJ2-1, reads DGGITQSPKYLFRKEGQNVTLSCEQNLNHDAMYWYRQDPGQGLRLIYYSQIVNDFQKGDIAEGYSVSREKKESFPLTVTSAQKNPTAFYLCASSPGDRIYNEQFFGPGTRLTVL.

The chain employs TRBV27 and TRBJ2-3, with D maybe TRBD2 (5 bases). The CDR3 covers 15 residues. The germline V gene encodes CDR1 MNHEY and CDR2 SMNVEV (reference sequence). Between the trimmed V and J ends, which lost 3 bases and 3 bases, there was a span of 13 bases. The CDR3 nucleotides read TGTGCCAGCAGTTTGTCGACTACGCGGACAGATACGCAGTATTTT. Translating it yields CASSLSTTRTDTQYF.

The rearrangement links TRBV7-9 to TRBJ2-2; D may correspond to TRBD1 or TRBD2 (5 bases each). The germline V gene encodes CDR1 SEHNR and CDR2 FQNEAQ (reference sequence). CDR3 length equals 15 residues. Trimming pared 1 base from V and 6 bases from J, leaving 12 bases between. The CDR3 DNA sequence: TGTGCCAGCAGCTTAGGATCAGGGAGCGCCGGGGAGCTGTTTTTT. It is translated as CASSLGSGSAGELFF.

The chain links TRBV5-4 to TRBJ2-3, with 10 bases identical to TRBD2. V trimming: 10 bases; J trimming: 4 bases; junction bases outside the gene matches: 9. CDR1 and CDR2 from the germline V gene are SGHNT and YYREEE (reference sequence). This CDR3 is 14 amino acids long. CDR3 loop: CAPGSGGASDTQYF. CDR3 DNA sequence: TGTGCCCCAGGCAGCGGGGGGGCCTCAGATACGCAGTATTTT.

This chain uses TRBV25-1 with TRBJ2-7; 8 positions match TRBD1. This CDR3 has 15 residues. The V gene end was trimmed by 4 bases and the J gene end by 2 bases; junction bases not matched to a gene: 7. Germline values: CDR1 MGHDK, CDR2 SYGVNS. DNA for the CDR3: TGTGCCAGCAGTGCAACAGGGGGTATTACCTACGAGCAGTACTTC. It encodes CASSATGGITYEQYF.

This chain links TRBV10-1 with TRBJ2-5, with 7 bases aligning to TRBD1. In germline, CDR1 is WNHNN, CDR2 SYGVQD (reference sequence). Germline trimming cut 5 bases from V and 2 bases from J; bases unmatched to any gene: 5. This CDR3 comprises 14 residues. Here the CDR3 DNA reads TGCGCCAGCAGTTTGGACAGGTTTCAAGAGACCCAGTACTTC. It is translated as CASSLDRFQETQYF.

The chain employs TRBV11-2 and TRBJ2-7; D gene unclear. Germline V gene sequence: CDR1 SGHAT, CDR2 FQNNGV. The length of the CDR3 is 12 residues. V shed 1 base and J shed 5 bases, with 6 bases lying between them. The chain's CDR3 is CASSLVLHEQYF. The DNA for the CDR3 is TGTGCCAGCAGCTTAGTATTGCACGAGCAGTACTTC. The full variable domain, completed using reference TRBV11-2 and TRBJ2-7, is EAGVAQSPRYKIIEKRQSVAFWCNPISGHATLYWYQQILGQGPKLLIQFQNNGVVDDSQLPKDRFSAERLKGVDSTLKIQPAKLEDSAVYLCASSLVLHEQYFGPGTRLTVT.

The chain combines TRBV6-1 with TRBJ1-2; D is ambiguous. The V end lost 3 bases, the J end lost 7 bases, and 3 bases lay between the germline ends. This CDR3 has 10 amino acids. Germline CDR1 and CDR2: MNHNS and SASEGT. The CDR3 sequence is CASSDPGYTF. The CDR3 DNA is TGTGCCAGCAGTGATCCTGGCTACACCTTC.